This T cell receptor (beta chain) was retrieved from a study of Tregs in tolerant kidney transplant recipients. This clone was observed a single time. The antigen is unknown. Trimming took 2 bases from V and 5 from J; bases not matched to a gene: 4. This CDR3 contains 14 residues. CDR1 is MGHDK and CDR2 is SYGVNS in the germline V gene. CD4+CD25+CD127- Tregs, CD4+CD25- non-Tregs, CD4 and CD8 cells were sorted. The study's findings and limits: Biological reproducibility was not directly addressed, but technical replication error appeared minimal. Expanding Tregs on activated donor B cells appeared to best identify donor-specific TCRbeta clones. The small number of patients limits these findings pending further validation.

Sequencing was performed with immunoSEQ multiplex PCR; in TCRdb, only in-frame clones are kept and a portion is missing. The table lists approximately 260,000 clones, roughly 80% of them singletons. The V call is TRBV25-1, the J call TRBJ2-5; 8 bases match TRBD1. The source of this sequence is a human donor in good health. The sample was CD4+ T cells from blood. Here the CDR3 reads CASSEQGARETQYF. CDR3 nucleotides: TGTGCCAGCAGTGAACAGGGGGCTCGGGAGACCCAGTACTTC. The full variable domain, in which reference TRBV25-1 and TRBJ2-5 provide the parts outside the CDR3, is EADIYQTPRYLVIGTGKKITLECSQTMGHDKMYWYQQDPGMELHLIHYSYGVNSTEKGDLSSESTVSRIRTEHFPLTLESARPSHTSQYLCASSEQGARETQYFGPGTRLLVL.